Presented here are 10 T cell receptor beta chains from one specimen sequenced in a study of cytomegalovirus exposure and HLA in healthy donors (dated by TCRdb to between 2016 and 2019). Library prep was done by the immunoSEQ multiplex PCR assay. TCRdb retrieved this table from immuneACCESS and kept in-frame rearrangements only. Not all clones are present; in checked studies, unresolved V genes account for under half, and no reason is known for the remainder. The sample table lists roughly 280,000 clones, approximately 86% of them with a count of one. The leading ten clones occupy 0.9% to 1.1% of the sample. What was sequenced was PBMCs. The source is a woman younger than 30 in good health and CMV-seronegative.

The rearrangement links TRBV19 to TRBJ1-2, with D possibly being TRBD1 (6 bases). V lost 9 bases and J lost 8, with 13 bases in between. Germline V gene sequence: CDR1 LNHDA, CDR2 SQIVND (reference sequence). CDR3 length: 11 amino acids. CDR3 residues: CASTGFRGYTF. The CDR3 bases are TGTGCCAGCACAGGGTTCCGGGGCTACACCTTC.

This clone was detected only once. This chain joins TRBV2 and TRBJ2-3, with TRBD1 matching 7 bases. The CDR3 is made up of 15 amino acids. Losses at the gene ends were 5 bases for V and 0 bases for J; bases not matched to a gene: 5. Per germline, CDR1 SNHLY and CDR2 FYNNEI. CDR3 nucleotide sequence: TGTGCCAGCAGTCAAGGGACAGTTAGCACAGATACGCAGTATTTT. Translating it yields CASSQGTVSTDTQYF.

This clone was picked up one time. V and J are TRBV5-8 and TRBJ1-2, with D possibly TRBD1 on 5 matching bases. CDR1 is SGHTS and CDR2 is YDEGEE in the germline V gene. Trimming removed 0 bases from V and 8 bases from J, with 17 bases in between. The CDR3 runs to 15 residues. CDR3: CASSLVAGWWKGYTF. Here the CDR3 DNA reads TGTGCCAGCAGCTTGGTGGCAGGGTGGTGGAAGGGCTACACCTTC.

This clone was seen only once. This rearrangement joins TRBV7-2 to TRBJ2-7; 9 bases agree with TRBD2. This CDR3 is built from 15 residues. In germline, CDR1 is SGHTA, CDR2 FQGNSA. V was clipped by 5 bases and J by 4 bases; unmatched bases: 9. The CDR3 reads CASSPFGGGAYEQYF. For the CDR3, the DNA is TGTGCCAGCAGCCCTTTCGGCGGGGGGGCGTACGAGCAGTACTTC.

The chain combines TRBV18 with TRBJ1-2; possible D gene TRBD1, 5 bases. The CDR3 spans 15 residues. The germline V and J ends were trimmed by 2 bases and 8 bases, with 18 bases remaining between them. The germline V gene has CDR1 KGHSH and CDR2 LQKENI. The CDR3 DNA reads as TGTGCCAGCTCACCAGGAGACGGGGGATTTCAAGGCTACACCTTC. Residues: CASSPGDGGFQGYTF.

The chain employs TRBV5-4 and TRBJ1-6; maybe TRBD1 (6 bases). Germline-derived CDR1 and CDR2 are SGHNT and YYREEE (reference sequence). The CDR3 has 14 residues. Deletions cut 3 bases from V and 12 bases from J, with 16 bases between. The CDR3 is CASSSDSRDRPLHF. CDR3 DNA: TGTGCCAGCAGCTCGGACAGTAGGGATCGACCCCTCCACTTT.

This rearrangement joins TRBV7-6 to TRBJ1-5; TRBD1 might be the D (6 bases). Trimming stripped 5 bases from V and 7 bases from J, with 15 bases between. Germline CDR1 reads SGHVS; CDR2 reads FNYEAQ. The CDR3 runs to 14 residues. CDR3 protein: CASSERGSKQPQHF. As DNA, the CDR3 is TGTGCCAGCAGCGAAAGGGGGTCTAAGCAGCCCCAGCATTTT.

The chain couples TRBV15 to TRBJ1-4; D remains ambiguous. The V end lost 1 base, the J end lost 5 bases, and 11 bases lay between the germline ends. The germline V gene encodes CDR1 LNHNV and CDR2 YYDKDF (reference sequence). The CDR3 extends over 15 amino acids. CDR3 nucleotides: TGTGCCACCAGCAGAGTCGAAGAGAAAAATGAAAAACTGTTTTTT. Translation: CATSRVEEKNEKLFF.

The chain uses TRBV30 and TRBJ2-7; 8 bases map to TRBD1. Germline CDR1 is GTSNPN and CDR2 is SVGIG (reference sequence). V shed 3 bases, J shed 6 bases, and the junction held 7 bases outside the gene matches. There are 13 residues in the CDR3. The CDR3 region has the DNA TGTGCCTGGAGCACCGCAGGGGGCAGCGAGCAGTACTTC. Translating it yields CAWSTAGGSEQYF.

J is TRBJ1-6 and V is TRBV5-1, with 7 bases matching TRBD1. The V gene end was trimmed by 4 bases and the J gene end by 7 bases; junction bases not matched to a gene: 5. This CDR3 has 14 amino acids. Per germline, CDR1 SGHRS and CDR2 YFSETQ. CDR3 protein: CASSTDRPNSPLHF. Here the CDR3 DNA reads TGCGCCAGCAGCACGGACAGGCCAAATTCACCCCTCCACTTT.